Each of the 10 T cell receptor beta chains below was sequenced from the same sample in a study of blood T cell repertoires in COVID-19. Clones were read by immunoSEQ multiplex PCR, and TCRdb kept only the in-frame ones, dropping some. This repertoire shows approximately 210,000 clones, about 88% found once; its top ten account for approximately 4.5%. The sample consisted of peripheral blood. These receptors came from a human donor in a cohort sampled during active COVID-19.

This chain joins TRBV19 and TRBJ2-5; tentatively, D is TRBD2 (6 bases). Germline V CDR1 and CDR2: LNHDA, SQIVND (reference sequence). The CDR3 is 15 amino acids. Trimming left V 3 bases short and J 3 bases short, with 14 bases between. The DNA of the CDR3 is TGTGCCAGTAGTATCGGGCAAGGCGGGGAAGAGACCCAGTACTTC. It is translated as CASSIGQGGEETQYF.

This clone was counted only a few times. The gene calls are TRBV18 and TRBJ1-5; D is undetermined. There are 15 residues in the CDR3. The germline CDR1 and CDR2 sequences are KGHSH and LQKENI. The V and J ends lost 2 bases and 0 bases respectively, with 8 bases between them. Written as DNA, the CDR3 is TGTGCCAGCTCACCAGGCAGTTATAGCAATCAGCCCCAGCATTTT. Translated: CASSPGSYSNQPQHF.

This clone was observed a single time. DNA for the CDR3: TGTGCCAGCAGCCGCGGGACAGGGGTTACTGAAGCTTTCTTT. Its translation: CASSRGTGVTEAFF. The rearrangement links TRBV6-2 or TRBV6-3 to TRBJ1-1, with 10 positions matching TRBD1. V lost 6 bases to trimming and J lost 5 bases; unmatched junction nucleotides: 6. Per germline, CDR1 MNHEY and CDR2 SVGEGT. This CDR3 is 14 amino acids long.

This chain links TRBV2 with TRBJ2-7, with 8 bases lining up with TRBD2. The germline V gene encodes CDR1 SNHLY and CDR2 FYNNEI. The CDR3 spans 16 residues. The J segment lost 5 bases and the V segment lost 5 bases, leaving 14 bases of the junction unmatched. The CDR3 DNA is TGTGCCAGCAGTCCAAGCCGGCGGAGCGGGAGTAACGAGCAGTACTTC. Its translation is CASSPSRRSGSNEQYF.

This clone was observed once. The chain is built from TRBV5-1 and TRBJ1-1; 8 nucleotides line up with TRBD1. Germline lookup yields CDR1 SGHRS and CDR2 YFSETQ. The CDR3 runs to 16 residues. The V gene end was trimmed by 4 bases and the J gene end by 5 bases; junction bases not matched to a gene: 13. This CDR3 reads CASSPRTGTGRTEAFF. In DNA, the CDR3 is TGCGCCAGCAGCCCCCGGACAGGGACGGGAAGGACTGAAGCTTTCTTT.

The chain carries TRBV4-3 and TRBJ2-7, with a tentative D call TRBD2 (6 bases). Trimming took 4 bases from V and 1 from J, leaving 11 bases between them. In germline, CDR1 is LGHNA, CDR2 YSLEER. CDR3 length: 14 residues. The CDR3 DNA follows: TGCGCCAGCAGCCCCGGGAGAGGGTCCTACGAGCAGTACTTC. This encodes CASSPGRGSYEQYF.

This chain links TRBV4-1 with TRBJ2-7; 7 bases are a match to TRBD1. Germline V gives CDR1 MGHRA, CDR2 YSYEKL. The CDR3 loop spans 16 amino acids. The trim removed 2 bases at V and 0 bases at J, leaving 7 bases unmatched. The CDR3 protein is CASSQRVDRTSYEQYF. The CDR3 DNA reads TGCGCCAGCAGCCAACGAGTGGACAGGACCTCCTACGAGCAGTACTTC.

The J gene is TRBJ2-7, the V gene TRBV21-1; the table's D call TRBD2 went unverified against the DNA. TRBV21-1 constitutes a pseudogene. This CDR3 region has 14 residues. The CDR3, as DNA: TGTGCCAGTTACCGGGCCGGGGACTCCTACGAGCAGTACTTC. It translates to CASYRAGDSYEQYF.

This clone was observed a single time. The chain is built from TRBV11-2 and TRBJ1-1; D is perhaps TRBD1 (5 bases). The CDR3 spans 14 residues. Between the trimmed V and J ends, which lost 4 bases and 2 bases, there was a span of 11 bases. CDR1 is SGHAT and CDR2 is FQNNGV in the germline V gene. This CDR3 reads CASSSGKGNTEAFF. The CDR3 nucleotides read TGTGCCAGCAGCTCAGGGAAAGGTAACACTGAAGCTTTCTTT.

V and J are TRBV5-4 and TRBJ1-2; 7 bases align to TRBD1. V lost 4 bases to trimming and J lost 8 bases; unmatched junction nucleotides: 20. The germline gives CDR1 SGHNT, CDR2 YYREEE (reference sequence). The CDR3 totals 17 residues. This chain's CDR3 is CASSRQGGGSLGLGYTF. Here the CDR3 DNA reads TGTGCCAGCAGCAGACAGGGTGGGGGATCATTGGGGTTGGGCTACACCTTC.